This record concerns one T cell receptor beta chain sequence. Its antigen target is currently unknown. No qualities accompany the bases; no much larger clone lies one base away. V lost 7 bases and J lost 10 bases; the stretch between them is 24 bases long. The germline V gene yields SGHRS for CDR1 and YFSETQ for CDR2. Inclusive of the bounding cysteine and phenylalanine, the CDR3 is 15 residues long. The only DNA kept is the CDR3, 45 bases in frame from the first base. The sample comes from a study of cytomegalovirus exposure and HLA in healthy donors (dated by TCRdb to 2016 to 2017). Turning to the overall study: An earlier analysis of a few hundred of the donors reported 276 Gb of sequence data and about 120 million unique TCR beta sequences obtained from approximately 180 million T cells. Approximately 300 gigabases of sequencing data and 70 million to 100 million unique TCR sequences made up an early release that covered some 640 HLA-typed donors. The genetic ancestry cluster associated with self-reported Caucasian donors included 65% to 90% of the approximately 410 genotyped donors. The study was designed to test whether signatures of past pathogen exposure could be identified by cataloging public T cell receptors. The study profiled the T cell repertoires of about 640 subjects by immunosequencing and related them to cytomegalovirus serostatus. Besides the first cohort of 666 subjects, a separate validation cohort made up of over a hundred different subjects was used. To predict cytomegalovirus infection status, the study combined high-throughput TCR immunosequencing, statistical association of individual TCRs with disease status, and machine learning. In a later analysis, previously published TCR beta repertoires from several hundred donors were re-analyzed and high-resolution HLA genotyping was added so that TCR occurrence patterns could be studied. Rather than using new phenotypic data, the later analysis identified candidate immune exposures from TCR beta sequences and from how often those sequences occurred across donors. To decide whether each TCR beta V gene segment behaved as functional or pseudogenic, an earlier analysis of some 600 of the donors relied on high-throughput TCR beta sequencing. Donor age, sex, ethnicity and CMV serostatus were collected together with the repertoire data. A later genetic analysis used genome-wide SNP genotypes for about three fifths of the 666 donors, treating that subset as a discovery cohort. Every repertoire in the discovery cohort had been generated on one and the same sequencing platform. Class I and class II HLA loci were covered by the typing at four-digit resolution. Typing coverage varied by locus: about 620-630 donors for A, B, C, DRB1 and DQB1; more than 500 for DQA1; about 570 for DPA1; roughly 450 for DPB1. Because of strong linkage in the cohort, roughly five DR-DQ haplotypes were treated as single units for association and clustering. Among some 400 genotyped donors of the cohort, an average of 235,054 unique TCR beta nucleotide sequences were sequenced per donor, around a sixth of them non-productive.

General conclusions and limits of the study: According to a later analysis, TCR association rates differed among HLA loci, with DRB1 alleles showing the most associated TCRs and HLA-C alleles showing the fewest. Some IMGT-functional V segments, including TRBV6-2 and TRBV6-3, could not be distinguished by the 87-base-pair reads and were therefore excluded. Linkage disequilibrium might explain the correlated functional status among segregating V segments, but an unknown experimental factor could not be excluded. A later analysis found that most CMV-associated TCR beta chains appeared HLA-restricted, with HLA associations seemingly driven largely by CMV exposure. Broadly in line with IMGT annotations, most TCR beta V segments showed up in productive rearrangements about 87% or about 30% of the time in an earlier analysis of some 590 of the donors. HLA typing was unavailable for some donors at each locus, so association tests used only the typed subset. According to a later genetic analysis, donors in an Asian-associated ancestry cluster had fewer N-insertions in productive TCRs than the approximately 700-donor mean. In vitro tests confirmed that a few of the cytomegalovirus-associated TCR beta chains recognize cytomegalovirus antigens. Across donors, most TCR sequences were observed very rarely, whereas some public TCRs were present in many individuals. The earlier analysis of a few hundred of the donors excluded roughly 17 rarely observed V segments, including chromosome 9 orphons, because counts were too low. Assigning TCR associations to individual alleles was difficult when HLA alleles, especially DR and DQ, strongly co-occurred. The study gave a list of some 150 TCR beta chains associated with cytomegalovirus. A later genetic analysis associated a missense DCLRE1C variant with V-gene and J-gene trimming of TCR beta chains, and an independent cohort replicated the association. Compared with equally common non-associated chains, HLA-associated TCR beta chains in a later analysis were more clonally expanded and had lower generation probabilities. In a later analysis, around 17,000 TCR beta sequences were associated with specific HLA alleles at a false discovery rate of 0.05. According to a later analysis, parvovirus B19, influenza, CMV and Epstein-Barr virus appeared linked to several top co-occurrence clusters. A cluster of highly shared sequence variants was judged likely to be a technical artifact of the sequencing pipeline. The authors suggested that the approach could potentially be generalized to other disease states and immunological phenotypes. A further reported finding was that TCR beta sequences accurately predicted the HLA-A and HLA-B alleles for most subjects in the first cohort. Cytomegalovirus status was reported to be diagnosed by the classifier with high specificity and sensitivity in both the original and validation cohorts. This cohort had only TCR beta chains sequenced, and the lack of alpha or paired-chain data limited which features could be detected. The only immune exposure information available for the cohort was CMV serostatus. Sequencing depth was assumed to be roughly uniform across donors in the presence/absence analyses, though that assumption may not hold.

Receptor amplification or capture employed the immunoSEQ multiplex PCR assay. For the multiplex PCR, a mixture combining 60 forward primers for TCR Vbeta segments and 13 reverse primers for TCR Jbeta segments was used. A multiplex PCR assay on genomic DNA amplified the CDR3 region of rearranged TCR beta genes. On the Illumina HiSeq System, the amplified TCR beta libraries were sequenced as 87-base-pair reads. As for how the authors treated the data: A later analysis tallied about 77 million unique TCR beta chains across the 640 or so repertoires, and about 10 million of those chains were shared by two or more donors. To remove PCR and sequencing errors, raw reads were error-corrected and collapsed into unique sequences using a nearest-neighbor algorithm that merged closely related sequences. CDR3 sequences were aligned to IMGT reference sequences to assign V, D and J gene segments. For a sequence to be retained, a match of at least six nucleotides was required to both a V gene segment and a J gene segment. A rearrangement was called productive if the CDR3 had no stop codons and remained in frame with V and J, and every other rearrangement was called non-productive. CDR3 was defined by IMGT convention, running from the second conserved V-encoded cysteine to the conserved J-encoded phenylalanine. The earlier analysis of roughly 590 of the donors excluded sequences that lacked an unambiguous match to a single V gene segment. In an earlier analysis of around 590 of the donors, a V segment was called functional when productive rearrangements were above 56.7%, and segregating when the standard deviation between donors exceeded 5%. A statistical classification framework was developed to diagnose cytomegalovirus status using the catalog of TCR beta chain sequences. In a later analysis, TCR nucleotide sequences were compared against IMGT/GENE-DB human TR gene sequences so that V and J genes could be assigned. Using the TCRdist pipeline, a later analysis assigned CDR3 sequences along with most-parsimonious VDJ recombination scenarios. In a later analysis, every TCR beta chain was defined by the combination of its CDR3 amino acid sequence and its V-gene family, and reads without a unique V-gene family were dropped. A later analysis removed roughly 590 highly shared, low-generation-probability nucleotide sequences to deal with suspected cross-contamination and a sequencing artifact. In a later analysis, a clonal expansion index was calculated for each public chain from normalized within-repertoire ranks of inferred template counts. In a later analysis, generation probabilities were computed with a VDJ recombination model fitted to out-of-frame rearrangements, and the resulting probabilities were checked against IGoR. In a later analysis, hypergeometric tests were used to score TCR-TCR, TCR-HLA and TCR-CMV co-occurrence, with a repertoire-size bias correction applied to TCR pairs. A later analysis estimated false discovery rates by permuting HLA or CMV assignments 20 times. In a later analysis, co-occurring TCRs were grouped with DBSCAN, and TCRdist sequence similarity was added when clustering was performed within HLA-allele-positive subsets. Repertoires with fewer than 30,000 or more than 120,000 public chains were left out of co-occurrence clustering, as were about 5 repertoires with anomalous nucleotide sharing. TCRdb stores this immuneACCESS table with in-frame sequences only. Part of the clones is absent; in the studies checked, under half of the shortfall reflects unresolved V genes, and no reason is known for the rest. The V and J calls and the clone size are those of that table, but D and trimming were determined from the DNA. For this sample there are some 150,000 clones; more than 75% appear just once. The top ten hold roughly 13% of the sample.

The cohort comprised fewer than 700 healthy bone marrow donors. Cohort members were all nominally healthy when sampled, although unrecorded immune exposures were likely present. The donor was CMV seropositive and belonged to the group of 250 to 300 seropositive cohort members. Each donor provided a peripheral blood sample, and peripheral blood mononuclear cells were used for TCR beta sequencing. The Qiagen DNeasy Blood Extraction Kit was used to extract genomic DNA from the blood cell samples. Sequencing input: PBMCs. The sequence was obtained from a man aged 25 to 40 in good health and CMV-seropositive. The rearranged chain carries TRBV5-1 and TRBJ2-1; the D gene is perhaps TRBD1, from 5 matching bases. The bases are TGCGCCAGCCAAAGCTTGGTGACCCCCCGACAGGAGCAGTTCTTC. This codes for CASQSLVTPRQEQFF.